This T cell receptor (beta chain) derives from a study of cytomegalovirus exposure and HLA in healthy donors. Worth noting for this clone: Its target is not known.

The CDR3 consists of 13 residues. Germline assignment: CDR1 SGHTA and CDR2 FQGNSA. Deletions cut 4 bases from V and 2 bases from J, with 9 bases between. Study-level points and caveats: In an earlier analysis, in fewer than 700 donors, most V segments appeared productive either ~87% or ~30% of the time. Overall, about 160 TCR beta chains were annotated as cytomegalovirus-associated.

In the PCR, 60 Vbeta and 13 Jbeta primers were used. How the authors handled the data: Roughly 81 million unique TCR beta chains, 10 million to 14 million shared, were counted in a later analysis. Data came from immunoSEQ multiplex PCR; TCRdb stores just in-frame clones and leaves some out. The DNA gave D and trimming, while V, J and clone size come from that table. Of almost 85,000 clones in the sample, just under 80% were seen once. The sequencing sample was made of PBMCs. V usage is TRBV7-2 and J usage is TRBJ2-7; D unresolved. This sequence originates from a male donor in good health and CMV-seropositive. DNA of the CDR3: TGTGCCAGCAGCTCCATCCCCCCCTACGAGCAGTACTTC. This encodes CASSSIPPYEQYF.